Listed below are T cell receptor beta chains from one sample, sequenced in a study of T cell repertoires in cytomegalovirus infection. TCRdb itself ran the reads through MiXCR, one entry per CDR3 protein. The sample consists of 150,000 or so distinct CDR3 sequences, 20% to 25% of them appearing once. Their antigens remain unidentified. Sequenced material: CD8+ T cells from cultured PBMCs, taken from culture after CMV antigen stimulation. Receptor source: a human donor in good health (CMV status not recorded). Some clones in this sample may be carry-over from other donors' samples. Each CDR3 is given with its conserved first and last residue. The D gene is left open where the match is weak. Size is stated for part of the rows, as once, few or many counts, or as a class when the clone is expanded.

D gene	clone size	V gene	J gene	CDR3 DNA	CDR3 protein
TRBD1	once	TRBV7-6	TRBJ2-5	TGTGCCAGCAAAGACGGGACAGGGACCCAAGAGACCCAGTACTTC	CASKDGTGTQETQYF
-	few	TRBV27	TRBJ1-6	TGTGCCAGCAGAGTAACAGCTAGGGATTCACCCCTCCACTTT	CASRVTARDSPLHF
-	-	TRBV11-2	TRBJ2-2	TGTGCCAGCAGCTTCTATCGCGGGGAGCTGTTTTTT	CASSFYRGELFF
-	-	TRBV4-3	TRBJ1-2	TGCGCCAGCAGCCAAGTGGAGGGACTGAACTATGGCTACACCTTC	CASSQVEGLNYGYTF
TRBD1	few	TRBV7-6	TRBJ1-1	TGTGCCAGCAGCGAGGGGACAGGGGGTTTGAACACTGAAGCTTTCTTT	CASSEGTGGLNTEAFF
TRBD2	-	TRBV5-4	TRBJ2-1	TGTGCCAGCAGCTTGGAGGCTAGCGGCGAGCAGTTCTTC	CASSLEASGEQFF
-	medium-sized	TRBV2	TRBJ1-5	TGTGCCAGCAGGGACACGTCCTTTTCCCAGCATTTT	CASRDTSFSQHF
-	few	TRBV19	TRBJ2-2	TGTGCCAGTAGTATCCTTAGCACTACCGGGGAGCTGTTTTTT	CASSILSTTGELFF
-	-	TRBV27	TRBJ1-2	TGTGCCAGCAGCCCTAACCCCGGGACACATCATGGCTACACCTTC	CASSPNPGTHHGYTF
TRBD1	-	TRBV27	TRBJ1-5	TGTGCCAGCAGGCCTGACAGGGCCAATCAGCCCCAGCATTTT	CASRPDRANQPQHF
-	-	TRBV28	TRBJ1-5	TGTGCCAGCGTGCCGGGAGGCAATCAGCCCCAGCATTTT	CASVPGGNQPQHF
-	-	TRBV7-6	TRBJ2-5	TGTGCCAGCAGCCTACGATCTGGGGGCGGGCAAGAGACCCAGTACTTC	CASSLRSGGGQETQYF
-	-	TRBV28	TRBJ2-5	TGTGCCAGCAGTTTCCAAGGAGGATGGTCGGAGACCCAGTACTTC	CASSFQGGWSETQYF